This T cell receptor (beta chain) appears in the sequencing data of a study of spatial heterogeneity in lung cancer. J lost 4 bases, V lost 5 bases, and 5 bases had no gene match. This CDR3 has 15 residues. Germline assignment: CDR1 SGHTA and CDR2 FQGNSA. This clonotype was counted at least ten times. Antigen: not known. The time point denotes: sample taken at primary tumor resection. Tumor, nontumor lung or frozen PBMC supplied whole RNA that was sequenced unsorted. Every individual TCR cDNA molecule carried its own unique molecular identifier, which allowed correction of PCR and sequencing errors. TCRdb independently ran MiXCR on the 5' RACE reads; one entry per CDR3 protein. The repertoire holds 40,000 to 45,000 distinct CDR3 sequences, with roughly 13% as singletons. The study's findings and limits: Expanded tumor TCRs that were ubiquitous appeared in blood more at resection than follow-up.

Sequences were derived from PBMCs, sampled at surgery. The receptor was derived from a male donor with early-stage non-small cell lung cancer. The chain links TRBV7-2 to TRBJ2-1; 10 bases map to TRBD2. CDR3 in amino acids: CASSVTSGDYNEQFF. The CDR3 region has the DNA TGTGCCAGCAGCGTAACTAGCGGGGATTACAATGAGCAGTTCTTC.